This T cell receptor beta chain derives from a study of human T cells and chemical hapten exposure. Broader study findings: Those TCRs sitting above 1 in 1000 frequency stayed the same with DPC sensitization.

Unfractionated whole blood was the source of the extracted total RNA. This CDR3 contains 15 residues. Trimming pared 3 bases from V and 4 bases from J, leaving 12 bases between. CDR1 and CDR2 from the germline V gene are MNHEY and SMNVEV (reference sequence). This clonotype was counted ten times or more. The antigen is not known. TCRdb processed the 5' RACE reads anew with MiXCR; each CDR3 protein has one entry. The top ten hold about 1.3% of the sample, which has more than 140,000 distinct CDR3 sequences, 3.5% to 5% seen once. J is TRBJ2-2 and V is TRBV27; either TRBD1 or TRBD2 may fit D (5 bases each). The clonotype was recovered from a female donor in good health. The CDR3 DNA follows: TGTGCCAGCAGTTTCCGGGACGGGGTCACCGGGGAGCTGTTTTTT. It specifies CASSFRDGVTGELFF.